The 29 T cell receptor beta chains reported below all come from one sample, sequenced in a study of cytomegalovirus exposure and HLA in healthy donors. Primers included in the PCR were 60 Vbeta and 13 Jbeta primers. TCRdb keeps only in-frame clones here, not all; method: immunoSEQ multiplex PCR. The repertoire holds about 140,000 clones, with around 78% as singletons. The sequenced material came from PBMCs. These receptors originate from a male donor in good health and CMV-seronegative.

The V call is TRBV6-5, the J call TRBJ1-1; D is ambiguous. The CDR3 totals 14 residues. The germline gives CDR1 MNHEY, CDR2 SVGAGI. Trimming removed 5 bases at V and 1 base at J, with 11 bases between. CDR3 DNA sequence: TGTGCCAGCAGTACAAACCTAGGGAACACTGAAGCTTTCTTT. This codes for CASSTNLGNTEAFF.

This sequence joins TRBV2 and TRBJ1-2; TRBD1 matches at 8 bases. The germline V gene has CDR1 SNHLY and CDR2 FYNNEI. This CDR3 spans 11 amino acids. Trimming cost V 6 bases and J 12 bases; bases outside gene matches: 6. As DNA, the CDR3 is TGTGCCAGCAGACAGGGACAGGCGAACACCTTC. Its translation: CASRQGQANTF.

The CDR3, as DNA: TGCAGCGTTGAGGACAGGGAAGGTGGCTACACCTTC. It yields the protein CSVEDREGGYTF. The chain recombines TRBV29-1 with TRBJ1-2; 8 bases map to TRBD1. Germline CDR1 is SQVTM and CDR2 is ANQGSEA. Trimming at V came to 3 bases and at J to 7 bases, leaving 4 bases not matched to a gene. The CDR3 runs to 12 residues.

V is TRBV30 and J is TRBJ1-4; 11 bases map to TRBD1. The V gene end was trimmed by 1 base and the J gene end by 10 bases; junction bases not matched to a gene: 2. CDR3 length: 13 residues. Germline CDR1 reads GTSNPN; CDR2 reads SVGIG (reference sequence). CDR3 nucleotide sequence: TGTGCCTGGAGTGAAGGGACAGGGGGAAAACTGTTTTTT. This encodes CAWSEGTGGKLFF. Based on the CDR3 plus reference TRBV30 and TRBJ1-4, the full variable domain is SQTIHQWPATLVQPVGSPLSLECTVEGTSNPNLYWYRQAAGRGLQLLFYSVGIGQISSEVPQNLSASRPQDRQFILSSKKLLLSDSGFYLCAWSEGTGGKLFFGSGTQLSVL.

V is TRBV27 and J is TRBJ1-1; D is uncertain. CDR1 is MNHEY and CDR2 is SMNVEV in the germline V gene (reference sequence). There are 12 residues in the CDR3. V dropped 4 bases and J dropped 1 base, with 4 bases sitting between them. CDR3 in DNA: TGTGCCAGCAGTTCAGGGAACACTGAAGCTTTCTTT. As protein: CASSSGNTEAFF.

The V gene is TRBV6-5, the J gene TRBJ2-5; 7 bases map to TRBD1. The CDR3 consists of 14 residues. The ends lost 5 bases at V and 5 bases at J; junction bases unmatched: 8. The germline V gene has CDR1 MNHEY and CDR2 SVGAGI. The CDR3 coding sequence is TGTGCCAGCAGTAGACAGGACAGGCTGGAGACCCAGTACTTC. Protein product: CASSRQDRLETQYF.

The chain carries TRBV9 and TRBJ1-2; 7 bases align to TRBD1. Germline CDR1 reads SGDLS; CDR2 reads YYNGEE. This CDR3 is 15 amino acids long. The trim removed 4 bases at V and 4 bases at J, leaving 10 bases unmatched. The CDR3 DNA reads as TGTGCCAGCAGCCCAGGTCGAGGGGGCCCCTATGGCTACACCTTC. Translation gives CASSPGRGGPYGYTF.

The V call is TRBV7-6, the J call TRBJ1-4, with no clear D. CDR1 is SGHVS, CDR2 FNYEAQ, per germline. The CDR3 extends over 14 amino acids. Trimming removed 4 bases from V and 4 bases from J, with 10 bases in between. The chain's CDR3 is CASSSADYNEKLFF. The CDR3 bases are TGTGCCAGCAGCTCTGCGGACTATAATGAAAAACTGTTTTTT.

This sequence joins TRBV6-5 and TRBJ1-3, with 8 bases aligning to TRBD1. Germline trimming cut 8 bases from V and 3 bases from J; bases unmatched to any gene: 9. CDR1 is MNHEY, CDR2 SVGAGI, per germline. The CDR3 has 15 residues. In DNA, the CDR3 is TGTGCCAGCGGTGGCGCAGGGGGCTTTGGAAACACCATATATTTT. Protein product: CASGGAGGFGNTIYF.

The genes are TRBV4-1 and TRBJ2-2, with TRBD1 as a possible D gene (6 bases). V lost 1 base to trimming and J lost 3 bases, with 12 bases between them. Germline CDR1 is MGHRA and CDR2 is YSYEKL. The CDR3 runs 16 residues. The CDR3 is CASSQATGPHTGELFF. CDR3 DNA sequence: TGCGCCAGCAGCCAAGCGACAGGACCCCACACCGGGGAGCTGTTTTTT.

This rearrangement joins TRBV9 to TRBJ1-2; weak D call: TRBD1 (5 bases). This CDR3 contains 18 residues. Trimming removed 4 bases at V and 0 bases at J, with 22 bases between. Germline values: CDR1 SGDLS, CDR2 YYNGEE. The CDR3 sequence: CASSRHSVSGQANYGYTF. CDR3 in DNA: TGTGCCAGCAGCAGACACTCCGTATCAGGGCAGGCTAACTATGGCTACACCTTC.

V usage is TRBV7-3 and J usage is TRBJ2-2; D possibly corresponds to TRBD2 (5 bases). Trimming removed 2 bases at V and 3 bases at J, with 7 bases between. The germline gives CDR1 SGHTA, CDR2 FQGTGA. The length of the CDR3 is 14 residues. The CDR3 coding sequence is TGTGCCAGCAGCTTAGAGGGATACACCGGGGAGCTGTTTTTT. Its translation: CASSLEGYTGELFF.

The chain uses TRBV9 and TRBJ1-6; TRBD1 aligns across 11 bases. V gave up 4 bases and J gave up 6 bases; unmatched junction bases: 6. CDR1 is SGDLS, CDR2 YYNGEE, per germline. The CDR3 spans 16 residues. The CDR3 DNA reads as TGTGCCAGCAGCCCCGGACAGGGGGCACCTAATTCACCCCTCCACTTT. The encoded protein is CASSPGQGAPNSPLHF.

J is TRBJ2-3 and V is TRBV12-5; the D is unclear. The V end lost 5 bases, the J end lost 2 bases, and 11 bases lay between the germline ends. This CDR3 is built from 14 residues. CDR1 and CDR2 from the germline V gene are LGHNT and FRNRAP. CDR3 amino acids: CASGPRENTDTQYF. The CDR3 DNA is TGTGCTAGTGGTCCGCGAGAGAACACAGATACGCAGTATTTT.

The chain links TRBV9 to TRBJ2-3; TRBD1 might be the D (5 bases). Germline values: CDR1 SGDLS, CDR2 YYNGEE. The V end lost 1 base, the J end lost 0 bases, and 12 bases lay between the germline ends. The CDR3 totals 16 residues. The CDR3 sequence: CASSVNRGRSTDTQYF. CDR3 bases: TGTGCCAGCAGCGTAAATAGGGGCCGAAGCACAGATACGCAGTATTTT.

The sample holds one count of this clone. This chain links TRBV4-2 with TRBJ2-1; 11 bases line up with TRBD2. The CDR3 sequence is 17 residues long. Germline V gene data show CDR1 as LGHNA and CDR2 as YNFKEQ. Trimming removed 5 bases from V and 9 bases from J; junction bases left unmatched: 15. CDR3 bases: TGTGCCAGCAGCTTACATGAAGGACTAGCGGGCGTCCCTGAGCAGTTCTTC. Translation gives CASSLHEGLAGVPEQFF.

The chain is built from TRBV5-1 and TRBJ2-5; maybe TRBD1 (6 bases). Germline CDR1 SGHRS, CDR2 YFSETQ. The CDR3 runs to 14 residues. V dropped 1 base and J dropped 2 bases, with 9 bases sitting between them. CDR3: CASSLRDTQETQYF. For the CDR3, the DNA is TGCGCCAGCAGCTTGCGGGACACACAAGAGACCCAGTACTTC.

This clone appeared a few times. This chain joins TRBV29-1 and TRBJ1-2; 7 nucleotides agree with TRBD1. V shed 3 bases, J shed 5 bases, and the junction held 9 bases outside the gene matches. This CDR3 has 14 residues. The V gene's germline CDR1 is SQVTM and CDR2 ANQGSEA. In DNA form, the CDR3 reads TGCAGCGTTGACGGACAGGTTGAGATTTATGGCTACACCTTC. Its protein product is CSVDGQVEIYGYTF.

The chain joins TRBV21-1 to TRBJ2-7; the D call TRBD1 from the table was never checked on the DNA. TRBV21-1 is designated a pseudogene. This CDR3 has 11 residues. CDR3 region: CASSFPRQVHF. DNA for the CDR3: TGTGCCAGCTCCTTTCCCCGACAGGTACACTTC.

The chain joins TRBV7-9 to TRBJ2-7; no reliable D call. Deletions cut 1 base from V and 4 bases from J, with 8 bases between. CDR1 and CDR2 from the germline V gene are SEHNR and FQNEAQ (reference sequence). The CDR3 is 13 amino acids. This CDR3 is CASSLEAEYEQYF. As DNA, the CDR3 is TGTGCCAGCAGCTTAGAGGCGGAATACGAGCAGTACTTC. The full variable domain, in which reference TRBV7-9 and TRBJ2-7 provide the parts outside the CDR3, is DTGVSQNPRHKITKRGQNVTFRCDPISEHNRLYWYRQTLGQGPEFLTYFQNEAQLEKSRLLSDRFSAERPKGSFSTLEIQRTEQGDSAMYLCASSLEAEYEQYFGPGTRLTVT.

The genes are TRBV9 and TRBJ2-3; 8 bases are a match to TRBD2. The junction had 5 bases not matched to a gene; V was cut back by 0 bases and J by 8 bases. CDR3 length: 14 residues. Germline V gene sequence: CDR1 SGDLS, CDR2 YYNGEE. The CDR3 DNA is TGTGCCAGCAGCGTAGCGGGGGGGCTCGGTACGCAGTATTTT. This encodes CASSVAGGLGTQYF. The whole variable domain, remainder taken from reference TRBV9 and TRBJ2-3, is DSGVTQTPKHLITATGQRVTLRCSPRSGDLSVYWYQQSLDQGLQFLIQYYNGEERAKGNILERFSAQQFPDLHSELNLSSLELGDSALYFCASSVAGGLGTQYFGPGTRLTVL.

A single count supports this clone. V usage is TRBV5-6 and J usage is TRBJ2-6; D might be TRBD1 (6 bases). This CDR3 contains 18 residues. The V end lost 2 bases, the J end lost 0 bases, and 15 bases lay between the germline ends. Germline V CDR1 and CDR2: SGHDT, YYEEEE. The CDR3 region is CASSFLDRPNSGANVLTF. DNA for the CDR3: TGTGCCAGCAGCTTTTTGGACAGACCGAACTCTGGGGCCAACGTCCTGACTTTC.

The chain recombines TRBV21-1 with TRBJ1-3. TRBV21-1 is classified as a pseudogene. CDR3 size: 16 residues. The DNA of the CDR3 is TGTGCCAGCAGCAAAAACGGGGGGCCCTCTGGAAACACCATATATTTT. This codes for CASSKNGGPSGNTIYF.

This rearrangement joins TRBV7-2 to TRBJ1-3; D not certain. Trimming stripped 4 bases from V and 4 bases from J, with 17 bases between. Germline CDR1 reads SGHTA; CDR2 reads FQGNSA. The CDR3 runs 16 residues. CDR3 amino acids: CASSSYRLGSGNTIYF. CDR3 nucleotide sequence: TGTGCCAGCAGCTCCTACAGATTGGGCTCCGGAAACACCATATATTTT.

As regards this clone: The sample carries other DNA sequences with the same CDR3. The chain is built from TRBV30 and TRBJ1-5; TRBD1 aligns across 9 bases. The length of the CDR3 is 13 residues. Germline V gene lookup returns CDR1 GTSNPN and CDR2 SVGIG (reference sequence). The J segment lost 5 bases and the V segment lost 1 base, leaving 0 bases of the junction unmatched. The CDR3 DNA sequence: TGTGCCTGGAGTGGACAGGGGGATCAGCCCCAGCATTTT. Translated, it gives CAWSGQGDQPQHF.

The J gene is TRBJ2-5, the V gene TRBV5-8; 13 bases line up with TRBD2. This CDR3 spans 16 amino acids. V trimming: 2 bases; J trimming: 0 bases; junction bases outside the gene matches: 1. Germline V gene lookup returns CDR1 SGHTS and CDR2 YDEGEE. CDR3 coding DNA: TGTGCCAGCAGCTTCGGACTAGCGGGGGACCAAGAGACCCAGTACTTC. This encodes CASSFGLAGDQETQYF.

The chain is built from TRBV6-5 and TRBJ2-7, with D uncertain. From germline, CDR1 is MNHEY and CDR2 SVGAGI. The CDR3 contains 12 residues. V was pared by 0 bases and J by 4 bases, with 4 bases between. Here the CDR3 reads CASSYSLYEQYF. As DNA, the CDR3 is TGTGCCAGCAGTTACTCCTTGTACGAGCAGTACTTC.

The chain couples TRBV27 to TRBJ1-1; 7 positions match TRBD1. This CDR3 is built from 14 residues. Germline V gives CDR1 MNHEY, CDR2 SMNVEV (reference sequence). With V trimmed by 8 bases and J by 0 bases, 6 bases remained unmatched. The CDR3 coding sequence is TGTGCCAGCGGAACCGGGACAGTGAACACTGAAGCTTTCTTT. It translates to CASGTGTVNTEAFF.

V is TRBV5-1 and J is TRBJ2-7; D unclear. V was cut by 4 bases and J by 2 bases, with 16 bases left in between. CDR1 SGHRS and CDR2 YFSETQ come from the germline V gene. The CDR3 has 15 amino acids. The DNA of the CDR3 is TGCGCCAGCAGCGTCTCACAGAGAAATACCTACGAGCAGTACTTC. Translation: CASSVSQRNTYEQYF. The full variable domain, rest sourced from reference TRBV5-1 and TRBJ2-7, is KAGVTQTPRYLIKTRGQQVTLSCSPISGHRSVSWYQQTPGQGLQFLFEYFSETQRNKGNFPGRFSGRQFSNSRSEMNVSTLELGDSALYLCASSVSQRNTYEQYFGPGTRLTVT.